The text below deals with one TCR beta chain. This clone may be a read error of a much larger clone one base away. Trimming stripped 5 bases from V and 6 bases from J, with 10 bases between. The CDR3 is made up of 12 amino acids. The TCR beta CDR3 regions underwent amplification using RNA transcripts as the source. The TCR CDR3 first-round RT-PCR relied on the HTBI primer set. TCRdb reprocessed the multiplex PCR reads with MiXCR, giving one entry per CDR3 protein. This sample has roughly 200,000 distinct CDR3 sequences, with approximately 16% found just once. These data originate in a study of T cells in Graves' hyperthyroidism and ophthalmopathy. The overall study: Blood from the periphery was taken at initial diagnosis, before any treatment.

Each patient was aged 18 to 65 and had newly diagnosed hyperthyroidism of under 2 months' duration. Any patient presenting with uncontrolled infection, other autoimmune disease, pregnancy or lactation was left out. V is TRBV12-3 or TRBV12-4 and J is TRBJ1-1; D is unresolved. The receptor comes from a man in his forties with Graves' hyperthyroidism. Input material: blood. The CDR3: CASSVQFAEAFF. DNA of the CDR3: TGTGCCAGCAGTGTACAGTTTGCTGAAGCTTTCTTT.